This TCR beta chain was found in a study of T cell repertoires and HLA-DP antigens (dated by TCRdb to the late 2010s). About the investigation overall: The study used an in vitro model of CD4+ T cell alloreactivity in which transduced HeLa cells presented allogeneic HLA-DP. One alloantigen differed from self by one peptide-binding groove amino acid, whereas the other differed by ten, modelling structurally similar versus dissimilar alloantigens. The three donors, two male and one female, ranged from the 18-to-29 to the 60-to-69 age band. Average DNA input was approximately 220 ng for sorted CD137+CD4+ samples, compared with 1,000 to 1,500 ng for pre-culture CD4+ samples.

In the case of this clone: It has no known antigen specificity. No qualities accompany the bases; no much larger clone lies one base away.

Untouched CD4+ T cells were isolated from Ficoll-separated PBMC by magnetic bead negative selection, reaching an average purity of about 98%. Untouched CD4+ T cells were isolated from Ficoll-separated PBMC with magnetic beads, reaching about 97.7% purity with negligible CD8+ contamination. Peripheral blood mononuclear cells came from the buffy coats of a few healthy blood donors, who served as the study's donors. All three donors were CMV seronegative. Genomic DNA was extracted with the DNeasy Blood & Tissue Kit. For each subject, genomic DNA from sorted CD137+CD4+ cells and from pre-culture CD4+ baseline samples underwent TCRB sequencing. Findings and caveats that apply to the study as a whole: Clonality of sorted CD137+ cells was similar against both alloantigens (approximately 0.39) and much higher than in pre-culture samples (roughly 0.04). Clones undetected before culture had an average cumulative frequency of approximately 35% against one allele versus about 46% against the other. Limitations included only a few donors, a non-physiological HeLa antigen-presenting system, and the use of total CD4+ responder cells. Separate analysis of naive and memory CD4+ repertoires was not performed.

The immunoSEQ multiplex PCR, with forward primers for 54 TRBV segments and reverse primers for 13 TRBJ segments, was used to amplify TCRB CDR3 regions. Deep resolution, with a target of about 200,000 T cell genomes, was applied to the sequencing of pre-culture CD4+ samples. Sequencing of the amplicons on an Illumina HiSeq System generated 87 bp reads spanning the CDR3. As for the original processing: Reads were corrected for PCR and sequencing errors, and CDR3 regions were defined by alignment to IMGT reference sequences. Template and unique rearrangement counts were estimated using synthetic template pools. Clonality was calculated as 1 minus Pielou's evenness. The Daley-Smith estimator was used to estimate richness. Morisita's index was used to measure repertoire overlap. A clone counted as low-abundance if it appeared in cultured samples but went undetected in the pre-culture repertoire of the same donor. TCRdb carries this immuneACCESS record with in-frame sequences only. Its versions omit some clonotypes, under half of them owing to an unresolved V gene in the studies checked, with the rest unexplained. V and J calls and clone size are given by that table; D and trimming were obtained from the DNA. The sample records approximately 73,000 clones, roughly 77% of which are singletons. The ten largest clones capture roughly 1.4% of the sample.

From its cysteine to its phenylalanine, the CDR3 spans 14 amino acids. Only the CDR3 part of the read is kept: 42 bases, read in frame from the first base. The germline ends are 12 bases apart after V is trimmed by 3 bases and J by 4 bases. Sequences LNHDA (CDR1) and SQIVND (CDR2) are obtained from the germline V gene (reference sequence). Here the chain combines TRBV19 and TRBJ1-1; a tentative D call is TRBD1 (6 bases match). The sample taken for sequencing was CD4+ T cells from PBMCs. The receptor was derived from a man aged 55 to 70 in good health and CMV-seronegative. The base sequence is TGTGCCAGTAGTATCGTAGGAGGGGGCACTGAAGCTTTCTTT. Translated, this is CASSIVGGGTEAFF.